This TCR beta chain was retrieved from a study of T cells in Graves' hyperthyroidism and ophthalmopathy. In germline, CDR1 is KGHSH, CDR2 LQKENI. Trimming at V came to 4 bases and at J to 7 bases, leaving 9 bases not matched to a gene. The length of the CDR3 is 15 residues. Study-level points and caveats: It was a median about 6.5 months before onset that the model predicted ophthalmopathy. Most expanded thyroid clonotypes above 0.001 recurred in blood.

This clonotype was picked up a small number of times. Its specificity is not known. Amplification of TCR beta CDR3 regions used RNA as the template. First-round RT-PCR with HTBI primers amplified the TCR CDR3 region. From the multiplex PCR reads, TCRdb called clonotypes with MiXCR, one entry per CDR3 protein. The sample lists hundreds of thousands of distinct CDR3 sequences, approximately 25% occurring once. About 10 ml of fresh peripheral blood supplied the PBMCs. The receptor comes from a young woman with Graves' ophthalmopathy. The sample taken for sequencing was blood. The rearrangement joins TRBV18 to TRBJ1-5; 8 bases map to TRBD1. In nucleotides, the CDR3 is TGTGCCAGCTCACAATCACAGGGGGACAGGCAGCCCCAGCATTTT. The encoded protein is CASSQSQGDRQPQHF.